This T cell receptor (beta chain) was documented in a study of blood T cell repertoires in COVID-19. Background on the study: The study drew acute and convalescent COVID-19 samples from the United States, Italy and Spain.

In the original workflow: Estimation of nucleated cell counts was performed using reference gene primer amplification. Clones were read by immunoSEQ multiplex PCR, and TCRdb kept only the in-frame ones, dropping some. The V and J calls and clone size come from that table; D and trimming were worked out from the DNA. The table has about 180,000 clones, approximately 87% seen once; the top ten hold around 13%. The junction had 14 bases not matched to a gene; V was cut back by 3 bases and J by 9 bases. There are 17 residues in the CDR3. Germline CDR1 and CDR2: MNHNS and SASEGT. Recruited during active infection, patients (from Seattle) were subsequently followed longitudinally.

The sequencing sample was made of peripheral blood. The J gene is TRBJ1-6, the V gene TRBV6-1; 7 bases are a match to TRBD1. This TCR was recovered from a woman in her 70s with COVID-19, enrolled during active disease. CDR3 amino acids: CASSESVVPGQISPLHF. The CDR3 DNA is TGTGCCAGCAGTGAGTCGGTCGTCCCGGGACAGATTTCACCCCTCCACTTT.